What follows describes a single T cell receptor beta chain. Antigen: not known. Germline V lookup: CDR1 MNHEY, CDR2 SMNVEV (reference sequence). The CDR3 loop spans 16 amino acids. The V and J ends lost 0 bases and 3 bases, in that order; junction bases with no gene match: 7. The record originates from a study of cytomegalovirus exposure and HLA in healthy donors. Study background: Drawn from HLA-typed donors, around 85 million unique TCRs were held in an early data release. Study-level findings and limits: Donor immune exposure was known only as CMV serostatus. The authors later linked a missense DCLRE1C variant to TCR beta V- and J-gene trimming.

Both 60 Vbeta primers and 13 Jbeta primers went into the PCR. The authors' processing: Some 9.9 million of roughly 81 million unique TCR beta chains were shared, per a later count. The method was immunoSEQ multiplex PCR; TCRdb's version includes in-frame clones alone and lacks a portion of them. V, J and clone size were drawn from that table, and D and trimming were deduced from the DNA. The table records about 170,000 clones, 80% to 90% of them present only once. This receptor was taken from a man aged 30 to 45 in good health and CMV-seropositive. The sequenced material came from PBMCs. The chain couples TRBV27 to TRBJ2-7; 8 nucleotides line up with TRBD1. CDR3 nucleotide sequence: TGTGCCAGCAGTTTATCGCGGAGGACAGGGAGCTACGAGCAGTACTTC. Its protein product is CASSLSRRTGSYEQYF.